This T cell receptor beta chain was retrieved from a study of T cell clonotyping in hematopoietic cell transplantation. Study-wide results and limits: Pathologically expanded recipient clonotypes increased progressively from day 30 to day 180 as diversity fell. Graft donor and pretransplant recipient Inverse Simpson Index values predicted broader posttransplant TCR diversity.

The V gene lost 0 bases and the J gene lost 6 bases, with 11 bases spanning the gap. The CDR3 is made up of 14 amino acids. Germline V gene sequence: CDR1 MGHDK, CDR2 SYGVNS. Indicated time point: recipient sample about 28 days before transplant, after cytoreduction. Turning to this clone: Its antigen remains unknown.

Method: immunoSEQ multiplex PCR; TCRdb's copy keeps in-frame clones and lacks some. Found here are tens of thousands of clones, about 70% of them singletons; the top ten hold approximately 6.3%. This chain joins TRBV25-1 and TRBJ1-2; no clear D gene. Source: peripheral blood mononuclear cells, taken before stem cell transplant. The receptor's source is a man in his fifties with myelodysplastic syndrome. Some clones in this sample may be carry-over from other donors' samples. The CDR3 sequence: CASSEYSWEDGYTF. The CDR3 DNA is TGTGCCAGCAGTGAATACTCCTGGGAAGATGGCTACACCTTC.